These 8 T cell receptor beta chains were sequenced from one sample in a study of T-cell memory formation after mild COVID-19. TCRdb called the 5' RACE reads again in MiXCR, with one record for every CDR3 protein. The data contain roughly 550,000 distinct CDR3 sequences, roughly 21% of them singletons. The sequenced sample consisted of PBMCs or a T cell subset sorted from them (not recorded which). Receptor source: an adult woman who had mild COVID-19 (a few samples of this study predate the infection). Cell type and time point are not known.

The chain combines TRBV7-2 with TRBJ1-2; TRBD1 is a possible D gene (6 bases). Germline CDR1 reads SGHTA; CDR2 reads FQGNSA. The CDR3 spans 13 residues. Trimming left V 5 bases short and J 8 bases short, with 15 bases between. CDR3 sequence (DNA): TGTGCCAGCAGCCGAGGGGGAGAGATCGGCTACACCTTC. Translated, it gives CASSRGGEIGYTF.

CDR3 bases: TGCAGTGCTAGAGGTGAAGGGGGACGAGAAAAACTGTTTTTT. Encoded protein: CSARGEGGREKLFF. This chain uses TRBV20-1 with TRBJ1-4; D might be TRBD1 (6 bases). The CDR3 has 14 amino acids. V lost 1 base, J lost 8 bases, and 14 bases lay in between. Germline V gene lookup returns CDR1 DFQATT and CDR2 SNEGSKA (reference sequence).

Details on this clonotype: One base away lies a much larger clone, so this may be a sequencing read error. The chain has TRBV18 and TRBJ2-7; D is perhaps TRBD2 (5 bases). Germline-derived CDR1 and CDR2 are KGHSH and LQKENI. The CDR3 sequence is 12 residues long. CDR3: CAGSPSSHEQYF. The DNA for the CDR3 is TGTGCCGGCTCTCCCTCTAGCCACGAGCAGTACTTC.

The chain is built from TRBV7-9 and TRBJ2-7, with D hard to call. The V end was cut by 1 base, the J end by 6 bases, with 16 bases between. There are 15 residues in the CDR3. The germline gives CDR1 SEHNR, CDR2 FQNEAQ (reference sequence). CDR3 nucleotides: TGTGCCAGCAGCTTAGAAGGTTCCGGTCGCAGCGAGCAGTACTTC. Translated, it gives CASSLEGSGRSEQYF.

The count of this clonotype is one. The CDR3 loop reads CASSDRQGETQYF. The CDR3 DNA is TGCGCCAGCAGCGATAGACAGGGAGAGACCCAGTACTTC. The rearrangement joins TRBV5-1 to TRBJ2-5, with 7 bases fitting TRBD1. CDR1 and CDR2 from the germline V gene are SGHRS and YFSETQ. V lost 4 bases to trimming and J lost 4 bases; unmatched junction nucleotides: 4. The length of the CDR3 is 13 residues.

The V and J genes are TRBV7-6 and TRBJ2-7; TRBD2 agrees at 9 bases. CDR1 is SGHVS, CDR2 FNYEAQ, per germline. The CDR3 has 16 residues. Trimming at V came to 7 bases and at J to 4 bases, leaving 14 bases not matched to a gene. Written as DNA, the CDR3 is TGTGCCAGCACCCAAGGGGCGGGAGGGCCTCATTACGAGCAGTACTTC. This gives the protein CASTQGAGGPHYEQYF.

This chain uses TRBV12-3 or TRBV12-4 with TRBJ1-1; D gene ambiguous. The V and J ends lost 3 bases and 1 base respectively, with 12 bases between them. CDR3 length equals 15 residues. Here the CDR3 DNA reads TGTGCCAGCAGTTTCCGGCCAAAAGAGAACACTGAAGCTTTCTTT. Amino acids: CASSFRPKENTEAFF.

The chain has TRBV4-3 and TRBJ2-1; D unresolved. The CDR3 spans 18 residues. Trimming removed 0 bases from V and 0 bases from J, with 15 bases in between. CDR1 and CDR2 from the germline V gene are LGHNA and YSLEER. In DNA form, the CDR3 reads TGCGCCAGCAGCCAAGAAGGACCGCGAGAGTACTCCTACAATGAGCAGTTCTTC. This encodes CASSQEGPREYSYNEQFF.